The present T cell receptor beta chain was sequenced within a study of spatial heterogeneity in lung cancer (dated by TCRdb to the late 2010s). About the investigation overall: Beta-chain transcripts were consistently detected in greater numbers than alpha-chain transcripts, which likely reflected higher beta-chain transcript abundance. In the raw uncorrected reads, each unique combination of TCR and UMI appeared more than ten times on average. In non-small cell lung cancer, the study made a quantitative comparison of TCR alpha and beta repertoires among multiple tumor regions, matched nontumor lung and blood. TCR repertoire features were related to nonsynonymous mutation counts determined by whole-exome sequencing of tumor tissue. At surgery, both alpha and beta chains were TCR-sequenced in fewer than 250 tumor regions, fewer than 65 matched nontumor lung samples and a few dozen PBMC samples. Results the study describes overall, beyond this receptor: Confirming at a functional level the hypothesis that regional TCRs recognize regional mutations was considered to require additional single-cell paired TCR alpha and beta sequencing. Ubiquitous expanded tumor TCRs were found in blood more often at tumor resection than at routine follow-up.

In the paper's terms, the time point label means: sample taken at primary tumor resection. For TCR sequencing, whole RNA was extracted from tumor and nontumor lung tissue, or from cryopreserved PBMC samples, and no cell sorting was done. Samples were obtained from 70 to 85 patients with early-stage, untreated non-small cell lung cancer from the lung TRACERx cohort. Only patients for whom sufficient RNA was available from at least two tumor regions were selected for TCR sequencing. The library was prepared using 5' RACE. The reads were generated on a NextSeq 500. The TCR library protocol attached a unique molecular identifier to each TCR cDNA molecule to allow correction of PCR and sequencing errors. For the original study's pipeline: TCR identification, UMI-based error correction and CDR3 extraction were performed with Decombinator tools. Expanded TCRs were defined as those above a frequency of 2 per 1,000, corresponding to the top 1% of the tumor frequency distribution. Renyi diversity was calculated using the R vegan package after each repertoire was subsampled 100 times to 5,000 TCRs. CDR3 similarity networks were built from amino acid triplet string-kernel similarity, with CDR3s being connected when pairwise similarity was above 0.82. TCRdb reran the public reads through fastp at Q25 and MiXCR, keeping productive beta chains. A single entry per CDR3 protein holds the most common genes and DNA from its merged rows. It is TCRdb's table, rather than the study itself, that gives the V and J calls and clone size. The sample has 35,000 to 55,000 distinct CDR3 sequences on record, roughly 13% of them singletons. 50% to 60% of the sample goes to the ten largest clones.

In its sample, this clonotype was seen many times. Its cognate antigen has yet to be identified. Base qualities were left out, and no much larger clone turns up one base away. Spanning cysteine to phenylalanine, the CDR3 consists of 14 amino acids. Only the CDR3 part of the read is kept: 42 bases, read in frame from the first base. Cut back by 4 bases and 5 bases, the V and J ends lie 14 bases apart. CDR1 and CDR2, per the germline V gene, are MGHDK and SYGVNS. The receptor was isolated from a male donor with early-stage non-small cell lung cancer. Sample: PBMCs, taken at surgery. In this chain, TRBV25-1 is recombined with TRBJ1-2; D gene: possibly TRBD1, on 5 matching bases. The DNA is TGTGCCAGCAGTGTGGGGACCGCCGGGTATGGCTACACCTTC. Its amino acids are CASSVGTAGYGYTF.